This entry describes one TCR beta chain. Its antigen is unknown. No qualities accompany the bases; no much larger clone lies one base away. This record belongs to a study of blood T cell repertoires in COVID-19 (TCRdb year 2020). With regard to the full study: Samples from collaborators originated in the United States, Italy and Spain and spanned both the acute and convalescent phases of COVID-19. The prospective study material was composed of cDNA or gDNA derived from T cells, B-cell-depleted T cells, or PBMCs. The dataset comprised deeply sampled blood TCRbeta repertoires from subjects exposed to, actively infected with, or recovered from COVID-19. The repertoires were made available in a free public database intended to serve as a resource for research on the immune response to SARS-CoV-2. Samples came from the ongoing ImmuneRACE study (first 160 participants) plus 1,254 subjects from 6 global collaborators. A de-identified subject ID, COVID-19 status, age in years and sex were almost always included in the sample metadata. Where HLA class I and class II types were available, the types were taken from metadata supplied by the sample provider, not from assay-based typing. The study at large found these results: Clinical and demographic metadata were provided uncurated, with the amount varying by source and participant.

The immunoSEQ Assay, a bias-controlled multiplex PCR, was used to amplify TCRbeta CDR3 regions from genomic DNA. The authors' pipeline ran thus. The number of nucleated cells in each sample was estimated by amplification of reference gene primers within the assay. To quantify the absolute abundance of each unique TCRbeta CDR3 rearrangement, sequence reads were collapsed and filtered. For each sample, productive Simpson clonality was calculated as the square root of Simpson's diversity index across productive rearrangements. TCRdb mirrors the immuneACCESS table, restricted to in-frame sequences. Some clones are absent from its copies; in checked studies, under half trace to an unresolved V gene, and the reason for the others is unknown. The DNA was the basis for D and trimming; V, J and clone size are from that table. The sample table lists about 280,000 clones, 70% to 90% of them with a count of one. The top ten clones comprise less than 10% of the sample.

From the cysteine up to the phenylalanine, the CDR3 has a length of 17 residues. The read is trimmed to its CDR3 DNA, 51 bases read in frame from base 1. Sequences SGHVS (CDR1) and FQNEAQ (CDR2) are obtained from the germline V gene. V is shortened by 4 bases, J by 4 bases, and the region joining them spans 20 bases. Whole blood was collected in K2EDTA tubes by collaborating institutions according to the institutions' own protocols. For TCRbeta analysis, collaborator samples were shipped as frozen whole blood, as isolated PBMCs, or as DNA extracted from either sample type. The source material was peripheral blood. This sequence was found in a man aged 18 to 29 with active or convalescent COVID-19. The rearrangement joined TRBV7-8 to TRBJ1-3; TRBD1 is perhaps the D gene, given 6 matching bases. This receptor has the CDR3 CASSSRGQFLEGNTIYF. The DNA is TGTGCCAGCAGCTCCCGAGGACAGTTTCTGGAAGGAAACACCATATATTTT.